The rows below give T cell receptor beta chains drawn from one sample of a study of shared clonotypes between healthy human individuals. This table comes from immunoSEQ multiplex PCR, and its TCRdb copy is limited to in-frame clones, with some not included. The sample shows approximately 240,000 clones, approximately 65% of them seen only once. Source material: memory CD4+ T cells sorted from blood. These receptors were obtained from a man aged 30 to 39 in good health. The CDR3 runs from the conserved cysteine through the conserved F or W. Each record gives: CDR3 length, clone size, V gene, D gene, J gene, CDR3 DNA, CDR3 protein. The D gene is left open where the match is weak. A clone size is listed for some rows: how often the clone was seen (once, few, many), or a class if it is expanded.

len: 18; abundance: few; v_gene: TRBV19; d_gene: NA; j_gene: TRBJ2-4; CDR3nt: TGTGCCAGTAGTATAGGACAGGGACTAGGGGAGGCCAAAAACATTCAGTACTTC; CDR3aa: CASSIGQGLGEAKNIQYF
len: 14; abundance: NA; v_gene: TRBV6-1; d_gene: TRBD1; j_gene: TRBJ2-7; CDR3nt: TGTGCCAGCAGGAGGGGACAGGGGGCGATCGAGCAGTACTTC; CDR3aa: CASRRGQGAIEQYF
len: 14; abundance: few; v_gene: TRBV5-1; d_gene: NA; j_gene: TRBJ1-4; CDR3nt: TGCGCCAGCAGCTTGAACACGGCTAATGAAAAACTGTTTTTT; CDR3aa: CASSLNTANEKLFF
len: 15; abundance: NA; v_gene: TRBV25-1; d_gene: NA; j_gene: TRBJ1-4; CDR3nt: TGTGCCAGCAGTGAAATCGGTAGGGACGATGAAAAACTGTTTTTT; CDR3aa: CASSEIGRDDEKLFF
len: 13; abundance: NA; v_gene: TRBV30; d_gene: NA; j_gene: TRBJ2-7; CDR3nt: TGTGCCTGGAGTGACCTATTTACCTACGAGCAGTACTTC; CDR3aa: CAWSDLFTYEQYF
len: 14; abundance: NA; v_gene: TRBV5-6; d_gene: NA; j_gene: TRBJ1-3; CDR3nt: TGTGCCAGCAGCCCCATTGCCTTTGGAAACACCATATATTTT; CDR3aa: CASSPIAFGNTIYF
len: 14; abundance: few; v_gene: TRBV27; d_gene: NA; j_gene: TRBJ2-5; CDR3nt: TGTGCCAGCAGTTTATCGCGGTCCCAGGAGACCCAGTACTTC; CDR3aa: CASSLSRSQETQYF
len: 17; abundance: NA; v_gene: TRBV19; d_gene: TRBD2; j_gene: TRBJ2-2; CDR3nt: TGTGCCAGTAGTATAGGGCGGCTAGCGGCGAACACCGGGGAGCTGTTTTTT; CDR3aa: CASSIGRLAANTGELFF
len: 12; abundance: many; v_gene: TRBV5-6; d_gene: TRBD1; j_gene: TRBJ1-1; CDR3nt: TGTGCCAGCAGCTTGGGGACAGGGAGTGCTTTCTTT; CDR3aa: CASSLGTGSAFF
len: 16; abundance: NA; v_gene: TRBV10-2; d_gene: NA; j_gene: TRBJ2-3; CDR3nt: TGCGCCAGCAGTGAGGGCTCAAGGGGCGCGGTAGATACGCAGTATTTT; CDR3aa: CASSEGSRGAVDTQYF
len: 17; abundance: NA; v_gene: TRBV2; d_gene: TRBD1; j_gene: TRBJ1-5; CDR3nt: TGTGCCAGCAGCGGACCCCCCAGGGGGCCAGTCAATCAGCCCCAGCATTTT; CDR3aa: CASSGPPRGPVNQPQHF
len: 15; abundance: few; v_gene: TRBV11-2; d_gene: NA; j_gene: TRBJ1-1; CDR3nt: TGTGCCAGCAGCTCCTACGGGAGGAGGGACACTGAAGCTTTCTTT; CDR3aa: CASSSYGRRDTEAFF
len: 13; abundance: NA; v_gene: TRBV7-9; d_gene: NA; j_gene: TRBJ1-1; CDR3nt: TGTGCCAGCATTGGAGGGACGAACACTGAAGCTTTCTTT; CDR3aa: CASIGGTNTEAFF
len: 16; abundance: NA; v_gene: TRBV4-2; d_gene: NA; j_gene: TRBJ1-4; CDR3nt: TGTGCCAGCAGCCAGAGGACCGACGCAACTAATGAAAAACTGTTTTTT; CDR3aa: CASSQRTDATNEKLFF
len: 13; abundance: NA; v_gene: TRBV7-2; d_gene: NA; j_gene: TRBJ2-7; CDR3nt: TGTGCCAGCAGCCAATCTAACTCCTACGAGCAGTACTTC; CDR3aa: CASSQSNSYEQYF
len: 14; abundance: once; v_gene: TRBV7-3; d_gene: NA; j_gene: TRBJ1-1; CDR3nt: TGTGCCAGCAGCTTATCGGTACCTCCGGGCGAAGCTTTCTTT; CDR3aa: CASSLSVPPGEAFF
len: 14; abundance: NA; v_gene: TRBV27; d_gene: NA; j_gene: TRBJ2-7; CDR3nt: TGTGCCAGCAGTTTCGGGCAGGGACAAAACGTGCAGTACTTC; CDR3aa: CASSFGQGQNVQYF
len: 12; abundance: NA; v_gene: TRBV2; d_gene: NA; j_gene: TRBJ2-7; CDR3nt: TGTGCCAGCAGTGAAACCCCCTACGAGCAGTACTTC; CDR3aa: CASSETPYEQYF
len: 14; abundance: NA; v_gene: TRBV2; d_gene: NA; j_gene: TRBJ2-5; CDR3nt: TGTGCCAGCAGTGAATTGACACCACAAGAGACCCAGTACTTC; CDR3aa: CASSELTPQETQYF
len: 16; abundance: NA; v_gene: TRBV5-1; d_gene: NA; j_gene: TRBJ2-1; CDR3nt: TGCGCCAGCAGCTTGGAGGTAGGCAGGGGCGGAAATGAGCAGTTCTTC; CDR3aa: CASSLEVGRGGNEQFF
len: 15; abundance: NA; v_gene: TRBV5-8; d_gene: NA; j_gene: TRBJ2-3; CDR3nt: TGTGCCAGCAGGAGGACAGCCTCTAGCACAGATACGCAGTATTTT; CDR3aa: CASRRTASSTDTQYF
len: 14; abundance: NA; v_gene: TRBV2; d_gene: NA; j_gene: TRBJ2-7; CDR3nt: TGTGCCAGCAGTGAACACCAGAATTCCTACGAGCAGTACTTC; CDR3aa: CASSEHQNSYEQYF
len: 13; abundance: once; v_gene: TRBV18; d_gene: NA; j_gene: TRBJ1-1; CDR3nt: TGTGCCAGCTCACTGACAGGGAACACTGAAGCTTTCTTT; CDR3aa: CASSLTGNTEAFF
len: 12; abundance: once; v_gene: TRBV7-2; d_gene: NA; j_gene: TRBJ2-2; CDR3nt: TGTGCCAGCAGCTCATGGGGCGGGGAGCTGTTTTTT; CDR3aa: CASSSWGGELFF
len: 14; abundance: few; v_gene: TRBV5-5; d_gene: NA; j_gene: TRBJ1-2; CDR3nt: TGTGCCAGCAGTCCTGGGACGGATGGAGGGGGCTACACCTTC; CDR3aa: CASSPGTDGGGYTF
len: 13; abundance: few; v_gene: TRBV5-1; d_gene: NA; j_gene: TRBJ2-2; CDR3nt: TGCGCCAGCAGCTTGCAGGTCACCGGGGAGCTGTTTTTT; CDR3aa: CASSLQVTGELFF
len: 14; abundance: few; v_gene: TRBV19; d_gene: NA; j_gene: TRBJ1-2; CDR3nt: TGTGCCAGTTTGGGACCGGTGGAAGCCTATGGCTACACCTTC; CDR3aa: CASLGPVEAYGYTF
len: 17; abundance: NA; v_gene: TRBV9; d_gene: TRBD2; j_gene: TRBJ2-1; CDR3nt: TGTGCCAGCAGCCCCTCCCCCCTAGCGGACTCCTACAATGAGCAGTTCTTC; CDR3aa: CASSPSPLADSYNEQFF
len: 14; abundance: NA; v_gene: TRBV5-1; d_gene: TRBD2; j_gene: TRBJ2-3; CDR3nt: TGCGCCAGCAGCATAGGGACTATCACAGATACGCAGTATTTT; CDR3aa: CASSIGTITDTQYF
len: 13; abundance: NA; v_gene: TRBV7-7; d_gene: NA; j_gene: TRBJ2-7; CDR3nt: TGTGCCAGCAGCCCCCCTGCGGGGTCGGAACAGTACTTC; CDR3aa: CASSPPAGSEQYF
len: 16; abundance: NA; v_gene: TRBV14; d_gene: NA; j_gene: TRBJ2-3; CDR3nt: TGTGCCAGCAGCCAGAGCGGAGTGGGGTTTACAGATACGCAGTATTTT; CDR3aa: CASSQSGVGFTDTQYF
len: 16; abundance: few; v_gene: TRBV19; d_gene: TRBD1; j_gene: TRBJ1-2; CDR3nt: TGTGCCAGTACTTCTAGGACAGGACGAGCTCTTTATGGCTACACCTTC; CDR3aa: CASTSRTGRALYGYTF
len: 15; abundance: NA; v_gene: TRBV28; d_gene: TRBD2; j_gene: TRBJ2-7; CDR3nt: TGTGCCAGCAGTTTACGCACTAGCGGGAAAGACGAGCAGTACTTC; CDR3aa: CASSLRTSGKDEQYF
len: 13; abundance: many; v_gene: TRBV7-9; d_gene: NA; j_gene: TRBJ1-1; CDR3nt: TGTGCCAGCAGTCTAGGGGCAATCACTGAAGCTTTCTTT; CDR3aa: CASSLGAITEAFF
len: 14; abundance: many; v_gene: TRBV7-2; d_gene: TRBD1; j_gene: TRBJ2-5; CDR3nt: TGTGCCAGCAGACAGACAGGGGGTGGGGAGACCCAGTACTTC; CDR3aa: CASRQTGGGETQYF
len: 15; abundance: once; v_gene: TRBV28; d_gene: TRBD1; j_gene: TRBJ1-1; CDR3nt: TGTGCCAGCAGTGGCCAGGGGGCCATGAACACTGAAGCTTTCTTT; CDR3aa: CASSGQGAMNTEAFF
len: 15; abundance: few; v_gene: TRBV5-4; d_gene: NA; j_gene: TRBJ1-4; CDR3nt: TGTGCCAGCAGCCCTAGTGGGGGGCGTAGTGAAAAACTGTTTTTT; CDR3aa: CASSPSGGRSEKLFF
len: 11; abundance: few; v_gene: TRBV28; d_gene: NA; j_gene: TRBJ1-2; CDR3nt: TGTGCCAGCAGGGAGTACTATGGCTACACCTTC; CDR3aa: CASREYYGYTF
len: 12; abundance: NA; v_gene: TRBV28; d_gene: NA; j_gene: TRBJ1-1; CDR3nt: TGTGCCAGCAGTCAATCGGTCGGTGAAGCTTTCTTT; CDR3aa: CASSQSVGEAFF
len: 15; abundance: few; v_gene: TRBV7-8; d_gene: NA; j_gene: TRBJ1-4; CDR3nt: TGTGCCAGCAGCTACCAAGGGACACGATTTGAAAAACTGTTTTTT; CDR3aa: CASSYQGTRFEKLFF
len: 11; abundance: NA; v_gene: TRBV5-8; d_gene: NA; j_gene: TRBJ2-7; CDR3nt: TGTGCCAGCAGCCGGACCTACGAGCAGTACTTC; CDR3aa: CASSRTYEQYF
len: 12; abundance: NA; v_gene: TRBV11-3; d_gene: NA; j_gene: TRBJ2-2; CDR3nt: TGTGCCAGCAGCTCGAACACCGGGGAGCTGTTTTTT; CDR3aa: CASSSNTGELFF
len: 14; abundance: NA; v_gene: TRBV4-3; d_gene: TRBD1; j_gene: TRBJ2-1; CDR3nt: TGCGCCAGCAGCCAGGCGACAGGGGCTATTGAGCAGTTCTTC; CDR3aa: CASSQATGAIEQFF
len: 14; abundance: NA; v_gene: TRBV18; d_gene: NA; j_gene: TRBJ1-5; CDR3nt: TGTGCCAGCTCACCGGGTACGGGGCATCAGCCCCAGCATTTT; CDR3aa: CASSPGTGHQPQHF